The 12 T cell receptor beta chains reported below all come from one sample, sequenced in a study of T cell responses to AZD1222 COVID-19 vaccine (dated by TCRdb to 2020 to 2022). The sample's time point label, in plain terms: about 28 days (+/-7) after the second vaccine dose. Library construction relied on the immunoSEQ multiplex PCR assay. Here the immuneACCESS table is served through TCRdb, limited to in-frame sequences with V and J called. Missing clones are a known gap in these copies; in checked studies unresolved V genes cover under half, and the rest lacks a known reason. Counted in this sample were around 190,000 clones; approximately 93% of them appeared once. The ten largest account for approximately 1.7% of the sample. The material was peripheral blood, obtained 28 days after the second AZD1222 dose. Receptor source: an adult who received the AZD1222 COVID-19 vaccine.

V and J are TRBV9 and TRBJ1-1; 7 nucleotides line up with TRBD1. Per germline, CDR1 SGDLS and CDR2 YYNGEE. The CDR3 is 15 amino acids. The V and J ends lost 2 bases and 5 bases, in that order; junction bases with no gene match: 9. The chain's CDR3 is CASSVMGRGKTEAFF. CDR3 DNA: TGTGCCAGCAGCGTCATGGGCAGGGGGAAAACTGAAGCTTTCTTT. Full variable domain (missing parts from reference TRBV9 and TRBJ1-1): DSGVTQTPKHLITATGQRVTLRCSPRSGDLSVYWYQQSLDQGLQFLIQYYNGEERAKGNILERFSAQQFPDLHSELNLSSLELGDSALYFCASSVMGRGKTEAFFGQGTRLTVV.

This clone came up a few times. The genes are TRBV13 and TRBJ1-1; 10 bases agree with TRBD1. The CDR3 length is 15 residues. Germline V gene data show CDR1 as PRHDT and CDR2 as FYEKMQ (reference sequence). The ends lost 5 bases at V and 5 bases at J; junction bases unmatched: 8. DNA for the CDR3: TGTGCCAGCAGCGCCGAAGACAGGGGGCGGACTGAAGCTTTCTTT. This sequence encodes CASSAEDRGRTEAFF.

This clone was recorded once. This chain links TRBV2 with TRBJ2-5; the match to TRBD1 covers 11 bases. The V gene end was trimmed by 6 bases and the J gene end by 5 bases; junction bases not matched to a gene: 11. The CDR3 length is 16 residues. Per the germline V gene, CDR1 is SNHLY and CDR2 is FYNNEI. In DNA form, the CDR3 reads TGTGCCAGCAGCCCCGGGACAGGGGGGACCCTGGAGACCCAGTACTTC. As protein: CASSPGTGGTLETQYF.

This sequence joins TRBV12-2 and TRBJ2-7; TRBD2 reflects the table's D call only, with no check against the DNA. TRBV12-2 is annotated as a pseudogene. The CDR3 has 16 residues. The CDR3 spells CASRLAEGRTVYEQYF. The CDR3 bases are TGTGCAAGTCGCTTAGCTGAGGGCCGCACCGTCTACGAGCAGTACTTC.

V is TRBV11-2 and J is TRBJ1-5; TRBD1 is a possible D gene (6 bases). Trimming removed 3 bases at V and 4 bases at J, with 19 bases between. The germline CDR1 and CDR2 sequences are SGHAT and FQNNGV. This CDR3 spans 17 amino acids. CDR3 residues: CASSLGTQLSNNQPQHF. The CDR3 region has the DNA TGTGCCAGCAGCTTGGGGACACAACTCTCGAATAATCAGCCCCAGCATTTT.

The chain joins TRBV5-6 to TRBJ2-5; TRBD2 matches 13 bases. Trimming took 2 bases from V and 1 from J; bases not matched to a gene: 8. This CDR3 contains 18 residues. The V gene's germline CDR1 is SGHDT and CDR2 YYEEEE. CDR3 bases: TGTGCCAGCAGCTTTCGGACTAGCGGGGGAACCCTCCAAGAGACCCAGTACTTC. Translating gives CASSFRTSGGTLQETQYF.

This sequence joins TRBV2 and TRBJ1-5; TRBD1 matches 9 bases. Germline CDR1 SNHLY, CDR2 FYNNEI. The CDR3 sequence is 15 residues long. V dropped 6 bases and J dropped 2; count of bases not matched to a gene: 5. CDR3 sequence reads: CASSIQGAGNQPQHF. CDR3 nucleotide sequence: TGTGCCAGCAGCATACAGGGGGCAGGCAATCAGCCCCAGCATTTT.

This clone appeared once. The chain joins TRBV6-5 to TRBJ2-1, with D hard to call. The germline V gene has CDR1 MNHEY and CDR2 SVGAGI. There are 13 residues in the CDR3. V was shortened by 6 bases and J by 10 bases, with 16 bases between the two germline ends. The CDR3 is CASSLYYQREQFF. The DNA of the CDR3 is TGTGCCAGCAGCCTTTACTATCAACGGGAGCAGTTCTTC.

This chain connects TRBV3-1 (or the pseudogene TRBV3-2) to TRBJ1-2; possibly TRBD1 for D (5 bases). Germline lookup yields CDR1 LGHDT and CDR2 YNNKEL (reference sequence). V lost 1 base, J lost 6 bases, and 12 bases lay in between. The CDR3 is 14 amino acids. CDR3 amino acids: CASSQGGVGHGYTF. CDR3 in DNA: TGTGCCAGCAGCCAAGGGGGCGTCGGTCATGGCTACACCTTC.

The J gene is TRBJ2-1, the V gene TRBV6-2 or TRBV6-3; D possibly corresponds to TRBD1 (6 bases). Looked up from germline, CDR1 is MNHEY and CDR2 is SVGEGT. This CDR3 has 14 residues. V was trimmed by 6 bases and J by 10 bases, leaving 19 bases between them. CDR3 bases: TGTGCCAGCAGCATCTTCAGGGGCTATGGGGAGCAGTTCTTC. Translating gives CASSIFRGYGEQFF.

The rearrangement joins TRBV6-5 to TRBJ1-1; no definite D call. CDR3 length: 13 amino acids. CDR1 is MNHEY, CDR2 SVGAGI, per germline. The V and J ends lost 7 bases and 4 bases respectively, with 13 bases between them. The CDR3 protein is CASINTALTEAFF. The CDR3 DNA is TGTGCCAGCATCAACACAGCACTCACTGAAGCTTTCTTT.

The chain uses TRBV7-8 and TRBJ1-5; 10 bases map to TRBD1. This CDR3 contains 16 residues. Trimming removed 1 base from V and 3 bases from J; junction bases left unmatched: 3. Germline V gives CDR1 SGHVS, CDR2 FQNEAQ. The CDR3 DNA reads TGTGCCAGCAGCTTAGGGGGACAGGGGCTCAATCAGCCCCAGCATTTT. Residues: CASSLGGQGLNQPQHF.